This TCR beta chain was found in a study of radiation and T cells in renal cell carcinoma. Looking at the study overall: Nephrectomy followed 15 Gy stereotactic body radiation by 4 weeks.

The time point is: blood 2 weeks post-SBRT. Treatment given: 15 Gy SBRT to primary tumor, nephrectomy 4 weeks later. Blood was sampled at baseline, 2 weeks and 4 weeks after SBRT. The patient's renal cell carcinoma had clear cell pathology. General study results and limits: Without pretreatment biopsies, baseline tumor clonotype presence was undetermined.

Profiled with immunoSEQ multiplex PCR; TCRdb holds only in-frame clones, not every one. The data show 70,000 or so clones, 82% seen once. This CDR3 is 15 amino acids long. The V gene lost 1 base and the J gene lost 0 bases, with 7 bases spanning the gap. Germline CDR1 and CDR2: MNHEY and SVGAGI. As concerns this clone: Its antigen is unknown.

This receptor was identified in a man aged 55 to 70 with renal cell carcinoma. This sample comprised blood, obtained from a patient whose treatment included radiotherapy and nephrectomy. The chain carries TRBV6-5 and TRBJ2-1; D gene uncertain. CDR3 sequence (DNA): TGTGCCAGCAGTTACTACAGCGCCTCCTACAATGAGCAGTTCTTC. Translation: CASSYYSASYNEQFF.